This is a list of T cell receptor beta chains from one sample in a study of T cell repertoires in cytomegalovirus infection. TCRdb reanalysed the reads using MiXCR and keeps one entry per CDR3 protein. The sample records 160,000 or so distinct CDR3 sequences, about a fifth being singletons. The antigens for these receptors are not known. Here the sequenced sample was CD8+ T cells from cultured PBMCs, taken from culture after CMV antigen stimulation. The source of these receptors is a human donor in good health (CMV status not recorded). Some clones in this sample may be carry-over from other donors' samples. Both conserved end residues are part of each CDR3. A D gene is named only where the DNA matches it firmly. The listing skips clone size in some rows; elsewhere it reads once, few, many or a size class.

d_gene: -; abundance: -; j_gene: TRBJ2-7; v_gene: TRBV4-1; CDR3nt: TGCGCCAGCAGCCAAGAAGGGGAATCCTACGAGCAGTACTTC; CDR3aa: CASSQEGESYEQYF
d_gene: -; abundance: -; j_gene: TRBJ1-1; v_gene: TRBV7-9; CDR3nt: TGTGCCAGCAGCTCGTCACCGGGACCTAAGAACACTGAAGCTTTCTTT; CDR3aa: CASSSSPGPKNTEAFF
d_gene: -; abundance: few; j_gene: TRBJ1-1; v_gene: TRBV7-9; CDR3nt: TGTGCCAGCATCCTAGGGAACACTGAAGCTTTCTTT; CDR3aa: CASILGNTEAFF
d_gene: TRBD1; abundance: few; j_gene: TRBJ2-7; v_gene: TRBV14; CDR3nt: TGTGCCAGCAGCCAAGACCGCCCCGGGACAGGGAACTACGAGCAGTACTTC; CDR3aa: CASSQDRPGTGNYEQYF
d_gene: -; abundance: few; j_gene: TRBJ2-1; v_gene: TRBV7-9; CDR3nt: TGTGCCAGCAGCCCTAAACAGCGGTACAATGAGCAGTTCTTC; CDR3aa: CASSPKQRYNEQFF
d_gene: -; abundance: -; j_gene: TRBJ1-1; v_gene: TRBV6-2/TRBV6-3; CDR3nt: TGTGCCAGCAGTCCCCTTGGGGGCACTGAAGCTTTCTTT; CDR3aa: CASSPLGGTEAFF
d_gene: -; abundance: -; j_gene: TRBJ1-1; v_gene: TRBV6-1; CDR3nt: TGTGCCAGCAGTTACACGCAAGCGACAGATGAAGCTTTCTTT; CDR3aa: CASSYTQATDEAFF
d_gene: -; abundance: few; j_gene: TRBJ1-1; v_gene: TRBV7-6; CDR3nt: TGTGCCAGCAGCCCCACTTGGGTGAACACTGAAGCTTTCTTT; CDR3aa: CASSPTWVNTEAFF
d_gene: -; abundance: -; j_gene: TRBJ2-3; v_gene: TRBV11-2; CDR3nt: TGTGCCAGCAGCTACGTTACGGGGGCTAGCACAGATACGCAGTATTTT; CDR3aa: CASSYVTGASTDTQYF
d_gene: -; abundance: -; j_gene: TRBJ2-7; v_gene: TRBV12-3/TRBV12-4; CDR3nt: TGTGCCAGCAGTCCTGGGGCAGGGGGGTACGAGCAGTACTTC; CDR3aa: CASSPGAGGYEQYF
d_gene: -; abundance: -; j_gene: TRBJ2-5; v_gene: TRBV19; CDR3nt: TGTGCCAGTAGCGACAACGAGAGGGCAGCCGCGGGTAGGGAGACCCAGTACTTC; CDR3aa: CASSDNERAAAGRETQYF
d_gene: -; abundance: few; j_gene: TRBJ2-1; v_gene: TRBV7-2; CDR3nt: TGTGCCAGCAGCTTAGGGGCTTCCTACAATGAGCAGTTCTTC; CDR3aa: CASSLGASYNEQFF
d_gene: TRBD2; abundance: few; j_gene: TRBJ2-7; v_gene: TRBV20-1; CDR3nt: TGCAGTGCTCCAACGGGAGGGGTGAGGTCCGACGAGCAGTACTTC; CDR3aa: CSAPTGGVRSDEQYF
d_gene: -; abundance: -; j_gene: TRBJ2-7; v_gene: TRBV6-6; CDR3nt: TGTGCCAGCACCCCGGACAGATCCTACGAGCAGTACTTC; CDR3aa: CASTPDRSYEQYF
d_gene: -; abundance: -; j_gene: TRBJ2-7; v_gene: TRBV7-9; CDR3nt: TGTGCCAGCAGCTTAGGAAATCAGGGCCACGAGCAGTACTTC; CDR3aa: CASSLGNQGHEQYF
d_gene: -; abundance: -; j_gene: TRBJ1-2; v_gene: TRBV2; CDR3nt: TGTGCCAGCAGTGGGGGGTCCCCCCGAGTGGGCTACACCTTC; CDR3aa: CASSGGSPRVGYTF
d_gene: -; abundance: -; j_gene: TRBJ2-1; v_gene: TRBV29-1; CDR3nt: TGCAGCGTTGGGTACAACGCCGGAGACTTC; CDR3aa: CSVGYNAGDF
d_gene: -; abundance: few; j_gene: TRBJ2-7; v_gene: TRBV7-9; CDR3nt: TGTGCCAGCAGCTCTTCCACCGGGGTAGGGACAAGACCCTTCTCCTACGAGCAGTACTTC; CDR3aa: CASSSSTGVGTRPFSYEQYF
d_gene: -; abundance: -; j_gene: TRBJ1-5; v_gene: TRBV6-6; CDR3nt: TGTGCCAGCAGTGTATTACCCCCGGGCAGCAATCAGCCCCAGCATTTT; CDR3aa: CASSVLPPGSNQPQHF
d_gene: -; abundance: -; j_gene: TRBJ2-7; v_gene: TRBV7-9; CDR3nt: TGTGCCAGCAGCTTAGGTTGGACGTCCATTTCCTACGAGCAGTACTTC; CDR3aa: CASSLGWTSISYEQYF
d_gene: -; abundance: -; j_gene: TRBJ1-2; v_gene: TRBV6-2/TRBV6-3; CDR3nt: TGTGCCAGCAGCGTTTGGGAGAGGGGCGATGGCTACACCTTC; CDR3aa: CASSVWERGDGYTF
d_gene: -; abundance: few; j_gene: TRBJ2-1; v_gene: TRBV6-2/TRBV6-3; CDR3nt: TGTGCCAGCAGTTCTGGAGCGTTAGCACCCAATTGGCAGTTCTTC; CDR3aa: CASSSGALAPNWQFF
d_gene: -; abundance: few; j_gene: TRBJ2-5; v_gene: TRBV7-3; CDR3nt: TGTGCCAGCAGCTCTAGCGTGCAAGAGACCCAGTACTTC; CDR3aa: CASSSSVQETQYF
d_gene: -; abundance: -; j_gene: TRBJ2-1; v_gene: TRBV7-8; CDR3nt: TGTGCCAGCAGCTCGGACTCCAACAATGAGCAGTTCTTC; CDR3aa: CASSSDSNNEQFF
d_gene: -; abundance: -; j_gene: TRBJ1-2; v_gene: TRBV12-3/TRBV12-4; CDR3nt: TGTGCCAGCAGCCTCGTACTGCGGGGGCCGCAGAACTATGGCTACACCTTC; CDR3aa: CASSLVLRGPQNYGYTF
d_gene: -; abundance: -; j_gene: TRBJ1-1; v_gene: TRBV7-8; CDR3nt: TGTGCCAGCAGCTTAAAGGCGGGGGATTTGAACACTGAAGCTTTCTTT; CDR3aa: CASSLKAGDLNTEAFF
d_gene: TRBD2; abundance: -; j_gene: TRBJ2-1; v_gene: TRBV6-4; CDR3nt: TGTGCCAGCAGAGAAACTAGCGGGGGGGCGGGAGAGCAGTTCTTC; CDR3aa: CASRETSGGAGEQFF
d_gene: TRBD1; abundance: -; j_gene: TRBJ1-2; v_gene: TRBV5-5; CDR3nt: TGTGCCAGCAGCTTGACATCTGGAGGGGGCCTCTATGGCTACACCTTC; CDR3aa: CASSLTSGGGLYGYTF
d_gene: -; abundance: -; j_gene: TRBJ2-7; v_gene: TRBV9; CDR3nt: TGTGCCAGCAGCGTAGAGGGGGACTCCTACGAGCAGTACTTC; CDR3aa: CASSVEGDSYEQYF
d_gene: -; abundance: few; j_gene: TRBJ2-7; v_gene: TRBV7-6; CDR3nt: TGTGCCAGCAGCTCCACTATGACGGCAGGTTCCTACGAGCAGTACTTC; CDR3aa: CASSSTMTAGSYEQYF
d_gene: -; abundance: few; j_gene: TRBJ1-2; v_gene: TRBV28; CDR3nt: TGTGCCAGCAGTTACGCGGGGGGTTATGGCTACACCTTC; CDR3aa: CASSYAGGYGYTF
d_gene: TRBD2; abundance: many; j_gene: TRBJ2-1; v_gene: TRBV20-1; CDR3nt: TGCAGTGCTGAAGGGACTAGCGGGTACAATGAGCAGTTCTTC; CDR3aa: CSAEGTSGYNEQFF
d_gene: -; abundance: -; j_gene: TRBJ1-2; v_gene: TRBV19; CDR3nt: TGTGCCAGTAGTAATGGGGTTGCGGACTATGGCTACACCTTC; CDR3aa: CASSNGVADYGYTF
d_gene: -; abundance: -; j_gene: TRBJ2-5; v_gene: TRBV7-9; CDR3nt: TGTGCCAGCAGCTCTACAGGGTTCGGGGAGACCCAGTACTTC; CDR3aa: CASSSTGFGETQYF
d_gene: -; abundance: -; j_gene: TRBJ2-2; v_gene: TRBV7-9; CDR3nt: TGTGCCAGCAGCGCCATAACAGGGATCGGGGAGCTGTTTTTT; CDR3aa: CASSAITGIGELFF
d_gene: TRBD1; abundance: few; j_gene: TRBJ2-2; v_gene: TRBV7-6; CDR3nt: TGTGCCAGCAGCCAGGGGTCAGGGGGCTGGAACACCGGGGAGCTGTTTTTT; CDR3aa: CASSQGSGGWNTGELFF
d_gene: -; abundance: few; j_gene: TRBJ1-5; v_gene: TRBV28; CDR3nt: TGTGCCAGCAGTTTCATGGACAGCGAGAATCAGCCCCAGCATTTT; CDR3aa: CASSFMDSENQPQHF
d_gene: -; abundance: -; j_gene: TRBJ2-7; v_gene: TRBV19; CDR3nt: TGTGCCAGTAGTGCCGGGATCTCCTACGAGCAGTACTTC; CDR3aa: CASSAGISYEQYF
d_gene: -; abundance: -; j_gene: TRBJ2-7; v_gene: TRBV28; CDR3nt: TGTGCCAGCAGTTTTCACGAGCAGTACTTC; CDR3aa: CASSFHEQYF
d_gene: TRBD2; abundance: -; j_gene: TRBJ2-2; v_gene: TRBV4-2; CDR3nt: TGTGCCAGCAGCCAAGAACAAGCGGGGGGGAACACCGGGGAGCTGTTTTTT; CDR3aa: CASSQEQAGGNTGELFF
d_gene: -; abundance: -; j_gene: TRBJ1-4; v_gene: TRBV4-3; CDR3nt: TGCGCCAGCAGCCGTAACACTAGGGCAAAACATAATGAAAAACTGTTTTTT; CDR3aa: CASSRNTRAKHNEKLFF
d_gene: -; abundance: -; j_gene: TRBJ1-2; v_gene: TRBV7-2; CDR3nt: TGTGCCAGCAGCCCCGCGGTAGCGGCAGGGAACTATGGCTACACCTTC; CDR3aa: CASSPAVAAGNYGYTF
d_gene: TRBD1; abundance: -; j_gene: TRBJ1-2; v_gene: TRBV28; CDR3nt: TGTGCCAGCAGTTTAAACAGGGGGGATGGCTACACCTTC; CDR3aa: CASSLNRGDGYTF